This T cell receptor (beta chain) is drawn from a study of identical twins. TCRdb passed the 5' RACE reads through MiXCR, listing each CDR3 protein once. The sample has more than 1.5 million distinct CDR3 sequences, roughly 35% seen once. V dropped 5 bases and J dropped 2; count of bases not matched to a gene: 10. This CDR3 contains 16 residues. This clonotype was seen more than once but under ten times. Its antigen is not known. Whole-study findings and limits: Twins' surplus sharing was weaker for beta out-of-frame sequences. Excess low generation probability was seen in twin-shared out-of-frame alpha sequences. The conclusions drew on cross-sectional statistical analysis instead of tracking the same donors. The more abundant beta clonotypes in cord blood had fewer insertions, and memory repertoires did not show this.

The receptor's source is a newborn girl in good health. The sequenced material came from cord blood. This chain uses TRBV12-3 or TRBV12-4 with TRBJ2-7; 9 bases match TRBD1. The CDR3 DNA sequence: TGTGCCAGCAGTCCCGGGACAGGGAAGTACACCTACGAGCAGTACTTC. Encoded protein: CASSPGTGKYTYEQYF.